This passage covers 28 T cell receptor beta chains from one sample sequenced in a study of shared clonotypes between healthy human individuals. Assay used: immunoSEQ multiplex PCR; TCRdb lists only in-frame clones, some missing. The sample consists of a few million clones, more than 80% of them appearing once. Sequenced: naive CD4+ T cells sorted from blood. The subset denotes: CD45RA+ positively selected. These receptors came from a man younger than 35 in good health.

The chain joins TRBV30 to TRBJ2-6, with 9 nucleotides matching TRBD1. Germline CDR1 reads GTSNPN; CDR2 reads SVGIG (reference sequence). CDR3 length: 16 residues. Unmatched junction bases numbered 6, after V lost 4 bases and J lost 2 bases. The chain's CDR3 is CAWNLQGAAGANVLTF. The CDR3, as DNA: TGTGCCTGGAACCTACAGGGGGCGGCTGGGGCCAACGTCCTGACTTTC.

This chain connects TRBV5-1 to TRBJ2-7, with TRBD2 matching 11 bases. The CDR3 runs to 17 residues. Germline loops: CDR1 SGHRS, CDR2 YFSETQ. V was clipped by 3 bases and J by 1 base; unmatched bases: 9. The CDR3, as DNA: TGCGCCAGCAGCTCCGTGCTGGGACTAGCGGAGTCCTACGAGCAGTACTTC. Protein: CASSSVLGLAESYEQYF.

The chain joins TRBV7-4 to TRBJ1-5, with D maybe TRBD1 (5 bases). The CDR3 extends over 15 amino acids. The ends were cut back, 4 bases at V and 0 bases at J, with 10 bases in the middle. The germline V gene encodes CDR1 SGHVT and CDR2 SQSDAQ. The CDR3 bases are TGTGCCAGCAGCTGGGGAGGGGATAGCAATCAGCCCCAGCATTTT. Residues: CASSWGGDSNQPQHF.

The chain joins TRBV2 to TRBJ2-3; possibly TRBD1 for D (6 bases). V gave up 1 base and J gave up 7 bases, with 15 bases separating them. Germline V gene lookup returns CDR1 SNHLY and CDR2 FYNNEI. The CDR3 length is 15 residues. CDR3 sequence (DNA): TGTGCCAGCAGTGAAGTCGGGACAAGCGCGCATACGCAGTATTTT. Its protein is CASSEVGTSAHTQYF.

The rearrangement uses TRBV9 and TRBJ1-2; the match to TRBD1 covers 7 bases. The CDR3 runs 15 residues. V lost 4 bases to trimming and J lost 3 bases; unmatched junction nucleotides: 9. Germline V gives CDR1 SGDLS, CDR2 YYNGEE. This CDR3 reads CASSSSSQGYYGYTF. For the CDR3, the DNA is TGTGCCAGCAGCTCATCCTCACAGGGGTACTATGGCTACACCTTC.

The V gene is TRBV7-9, the J gene TRBJ2-7; TRBD1 matches at 9 bases. This CDR3 comprises 14 residues. The germline CDR1 and CDR2 sequences are SEHNR and FQNEAQ (reference sequence). V dropped 2 bases and J dropped 7; count of bases not matched to a gene: 6. The CDR3 protein is CASSLKDRGGEQYF. CDR3 nucleotides: TGTGCCAGCAGCTTAAAGGACAGGGGTGGTGAGCAGTACTTC.

The chain employs TRBV9 and TRBJ2-2, with TRBD1 matching over 7 bases. Per germline, CDR1 SGDLS and CDR2 YYNGEE. V was pared by 4 bases and J by 5 bases, with 5 bases of the junction left unmatched. The CDR3 extends over 14 amino acids. CDR3 DNA: TGTGCCAGCAGCAGGGACAGACAAACCGGGGAGCTGTTTTTT. Translated: CASSRDRQTGELFF.

V usage is TRBV27 and J usage is TRBJ1-4; perhaps TRBD1 as D (6 bases). The CDR3 runs to 15 residues. Germline CDR1 MNHEY, CDR2 SMNVEV (reference sequence). V was clipped by 6 bases and J by 3 bases, with 14 bases between them. The CDR3 sequence is CASSSLGASNEKLFF. CDR3 bases: TGTGCCAGCAGCTCACTGGGGGCCTCTAATGAAAAACTGTTTTTT.

This rearrangement joins TRBV13 to TRBJ1-2; the D gene is possibly TRBD1 (6 bases). Trimming left V 0 bases short and J 4 bases short, with 6 bases between. CDR1 is PRHDT and CDR2 is FYEKMQ in the germline V gene (reference sequence). The CDR3 is 13 amino acids. CDR3 protein: CASSLGDSYGYTF. The CDR3 coding sequence is TGTGCCAGCAGCTTAGGGGACAGCTATGGCTACACCTTC.

The V call is TRBV16, the J call TRBJ2-5; no firm D call. Germline V lookup: CDR1 KGHSY, CDR2 FQNENV. Trimming pared 3 bases from V and 4 bases from J, leaving 3 bases between. CDR3 length: 11 residues. The CDR3 reads CASSQGETQYF. CDR3 sequence (DNA): TGTGCCAGCAGCCAGGGAGAGACCCAGTACTTC.

The chain joins TRBV11-3 to TRBJ2-3; no definite D call. Germline values: CDR1 SGHNT, CDR2 YENEEA. The CDR3 runs to 14 residues. Trimming removed 0 bases from V and 6 bases from J, with 10 bases in between. The chain's CDR3 is CASSLDPATDTQYF. For the CDR3, the DNA is TGTGCCAGCAGCTTAGACCCTGCCACGGATACGCAGTATTTT.

V and J are TRBV11-3 and TRBJ2-2; TRBD1 might be the D (6 bases). V gave up 2 bases and J gave up 7 bases, with 14 bases separating them. Germline V gene data show CDR1 as SGHNT and CDR2 as YENEEA. The length of the CDR3 is 15 residues. The CDR3 DNA is TGTGCCAGCAGCTTAACGGCAGGGGAGCACGGGGAGCTGTTTTTT. Translated: CASSLTAGEHGELFF.

Of note for this clone: The sample has other DNA sequences that encode this CDR3 too. In DNA form, the CDR3 reads TGTGCCAGCAGACGGACCTACGAGCAGTACTTC. Translating gives CASRRTYEQYF. This sequence joins TRBV6-1 and TRBJ2-7; D remains unclear. Germline-derived CDR1 and CDR2 are MNHNS and SASEGT. The CDR3 runs to 11 residues. Trimming removed 6 bases from V and 2 bases from J, with 5 bases in between.

Points on this clone: Other DNA sequences in the sample encode the same CDR3. This chain joins TRBV6-5 and TRBJ1-2; D gene uncertain. In germline, CDR1 is MNHEY, CDR2 SVGAGI. The CDR3 extends over 14 amino acids. Trimming removed 0 bases at V and 5 bases at J, with 10 bases between. In DNA form, the CDR3 reads TGTGCCAGCAGTTACTCGCGGGGTGGGTATGGCTACACCTTC. Its translation is CASSYSRGGYGYTF.

The V gene is TRBV9, the J gene TRBJ1-3; D unresolved. The V and J ends lost 0 bases and 2 bases respectively, with 12 bases between them. The CDR3 length is 16 residues. CDR1 and CDR2 from the germline V gene are SGDLS and YYNGEE. The CDR3 DNA reads TGTGCCAGCAGCGTAGATCGCCCTAAACCTGGAAACACCATATATTTT. Its translation: CASSVDRPKPGNTIYF.

This rearrangement joins TRBV6-5 to TRBJ1-1; unclear D gene. This CDR3 comprises 15 residues. CDR1 is MNHEY and CDR2 is SVGAGI in the germline V gene. The ends were cut back, 6 bases at V and 0 bases at J, with 14 bases in the middle. The CDR3 bases are TGTGCCAGCAGACCCGTTAAGGTTTTGAACACTGAAGCTTTCTTT. Its translation: CASRPVKVLNTEAFF.

This rearrangement joins TRBV28 to TRBJ2-1; no definite D call. This CDR3 has 15 residues. Germline CDR1 MDHEN, CDR2 SYDVKM. The V end lost 5 bases, the J end lost 6 bases, and 17 bases lay between the germline ends. CDR3 residues: CASSARNQLLNEQFF. The CDR3 DNA reads as TGTGCCAGCAGTGCCAGGAACCAACTGCTCAATGAGCAGTTCTTC.

Only one count was recorded for this clone. The rearrangement joins TRBV5-8 to TRBJ2-3; 12 bases line up with TRBD2. Germline V gene lookup returns CDR1 SGHTS and CDR2 YDEGEE. The CDR3 totals 17 residues. V shed 0 bases and J 6 bases; nucleotides not matched to a gene: 8. CDR3 sequence reads: CASSLGGLAGGVDTQYF. CDR3 sequence (DNA): TGTGCCAGCAGCTTGGGGGGACTAGCGGGCGGAGTGGATACGCAGTATTTT. The full variable domain, its missing parts supplied by reference TRBV5-8 and TRBJ2-3, is EAGVTQSPTHLIKTRGQQATLRCSPISGHTSVYWYQQALGLGLQFLLWYDEGEERNRGNFPPRFSGRQFPNYSSELNVNALELEDSALYLCASSLGGLAGGVDTQYFGPGTRLTVL.

This rearrangement joins TRBV25-1 to TRBJ1-2; TRBD1 agrees at 7 bases. In germline, CDR1 is MGHDK, CDR2 SYGVNS. The CDR3 is made up of 14 amino acids. J gave up 7 bases and V 5 bases, and 10 bases lay outside the gene matches. The CDR3 sequence: CASSQWTGSAGYTF. The DNA for the CDR3 is TGTGCCAGCAGTCAATGGACAGGCTCGGCTGGCTACACCTTC.

This clone is a singleton in its sample. This sequence joins TRBV10-3 and TRBJ2-3, with 7 bases aligning to TRBD2. The junction had 6 bases not matched to a gene; V was cut back by 6 bases and J by 0 bases. Germline assignment: CDR1 ENHRY and CDR2 SYGVKD. CDR3 length: 15 amino acids. The CDR3 coding sequence is TGTGCCATCAGGACGACGGGGGGTAGCACAGATACGCAGTATTTT. Protein sequence: CAIRTTGGSTDTQYF.

CDR3 bases: TGTGCCAGCAATAGAATCGACCACACTGAAGCTTTCTTT. Translation gives CASNRIDHTEAFF. The chain recombines TRBV21-1 with TRBJ1-1. TRBV21-1 has pseudogene status. The CDR3 runs 13 residues.

V gene TRBV10-1 combines with J gene TRBJ2-7, with D tentatively TRBD1 or TRBD2 (5 bases each). V gave up 1 base and J gave up 1 base, with 14 bases separating them. The germline CDR1 and CDR2 sequences are WNHNN and SYGVQD (reference sequence). CDR3 length equals 16 residues. Here the CDR3 reads CASSELFRERSYEQYF. The CDR3 region has the DNA TGCGCCAGCAGTGAGTTGTTCAGGGAGCGTTCCTACGAGCAGTACTTC.

This clone turned up a few times. This chain connects TRBV4-1 to TRBJ1-2; the D is unclear. Germline-derived CDR1 and CDR2 are MGHRA and YSYEKL. With 8 bases removed from V and 4 bases from J, the gap between germline ends came to 17 bases. The CDR3 is 14 amino acids. Here the CDR3 reads CASRGNGSSYGYTF. CDR3 bases: TGCGCCAGCCGAGGTAACGGTTCCTCCTATGGCTACACCTTC.

With respect to this clone: Other DNA sequences in this specimen translate into the identical CDR3. V is TRBV27 and J is TRBJ2-3; possibly TRBD2 for D (6 bases). There are 14 residues in the CDR3. Germline loops: CDR1 MNHEY, CDR2 SMNVEV (reference sequence). Trimming removed 2 bases at V and 0 bases at J, with 6 bases between. Here the CDR3 reads CASSLGRSTDTQYF. CDR3 in DNA: TGTGCCAGCAGTTTAGGGAGGAGCACAGATACGCAGTATTTT.

The gene calls are TRBV30 and TRBJ2-6; D is undetermined. Germline assignment: CDR1 GTSNPN and CDR2 SVGIG (reference sequence). V was shortened by 0 bases and J by 4 bases, with 16 bases between the two germline ends. The CDR3 totals 17 residues. Written as DNA, the CDR3 is TGTGCCTGGAGTGTACTATCGCTTAACTCGGGGGCCAACGTCCTGACTTTC. Translating it yields CAWSVLSLNSGANVLTF. Variable domain in full (rest from reference TRBV30 and TRBJ2-6): SQTIHQWPATLVQPVGSPLSLECTVEGTSNPNLYWYRQAAGRGLQLLFYSVGIGQISSEVPQNLSASRPQDRQFILSSKKLLLSDSGFYLCAWSVLSLNSGANVLTFGAGSRLTVL.

The V call is TRBV15, the J call TRBJ1-4; TRBD1 might be the D (5 bases). Germline V lookup: CDR1 LNHNV, CDR2 YYDKDF (reference sequence). V was cut by 0 bases and J by 8 bases, with 16 bases left in between. The CDR3 length is 16 residues. CDR3 amino acids: CATSRDYGGIGEKLFF. Here the CDR3 DNA reads TGTGCCACCAGCAGAGATTATGGGGGAATAGGGGAAAAACTGTTTTTT.

J is TRBJ1-3 and V is TRBV5-6; D uncertain. The length of the CDR3 is 16 residues. The germline V and J ends were trimmed by 7 bases and 4 bases, with 21 bases remaining between them. Germline CDR1 reads SGHDT; CDR2 reads YYEEEE. For the CDR3, the DNA is TGTGCCAGCTGGCCGGGCACCCCTGTGGGAGGAAACACCATATATTTT. It codes for CASWPGTPVGGNTIYF. Full variable domain (outside the CDR3, taken from reference TRBV5-6 and TRBJ1-3): DAGVTQSPTHLIKTRGQQVTLRCSPKSGHDTVSWYQQALGQGPQFIFQYYEEEERQRGNFPDRFSGHQFPNYSSELNVNALLLGDSALYLCASWPGTPVGGNTIYFGEGSWLTVV.

The chain combines TRBV5-4 with TRBJ1-1; D not certain. V was pared by 4 bases and J by 14 bases, with 18 bases between. CDR1 and CDR2 (germline): SGHNT, YYREEE (reference sequence). The CDR3 is made up of 12 amino acids. The CDR3 is CASSPQQNKHFF. CDR3 in DNA: TGTGCCAGCAGCCCACAGCAGAACAAGCACTTCTTT.